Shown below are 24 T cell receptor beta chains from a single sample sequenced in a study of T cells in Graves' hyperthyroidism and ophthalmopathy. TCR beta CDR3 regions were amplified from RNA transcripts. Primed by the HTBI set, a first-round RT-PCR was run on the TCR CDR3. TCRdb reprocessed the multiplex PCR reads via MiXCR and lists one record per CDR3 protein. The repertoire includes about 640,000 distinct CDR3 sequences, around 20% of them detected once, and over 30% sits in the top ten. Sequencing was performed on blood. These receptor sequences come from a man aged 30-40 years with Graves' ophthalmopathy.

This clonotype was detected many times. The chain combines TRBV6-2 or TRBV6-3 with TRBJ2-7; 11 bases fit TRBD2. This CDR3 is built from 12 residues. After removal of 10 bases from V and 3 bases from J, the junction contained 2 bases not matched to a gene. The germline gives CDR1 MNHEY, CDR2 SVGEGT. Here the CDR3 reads CATGTSGYEQYF. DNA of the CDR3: TGTGCCACTGGGACTAGCGGCTACGAGCAGTACTTC.

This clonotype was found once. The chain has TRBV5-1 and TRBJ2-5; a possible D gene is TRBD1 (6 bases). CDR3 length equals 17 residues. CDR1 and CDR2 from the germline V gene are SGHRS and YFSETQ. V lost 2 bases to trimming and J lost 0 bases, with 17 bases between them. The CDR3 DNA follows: TGCGCCAGCAGCTTTAAGACGGGACACTTTTACCAAGAGACCCAGTACTTC. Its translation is CASSFKTGHFYQETQYF.

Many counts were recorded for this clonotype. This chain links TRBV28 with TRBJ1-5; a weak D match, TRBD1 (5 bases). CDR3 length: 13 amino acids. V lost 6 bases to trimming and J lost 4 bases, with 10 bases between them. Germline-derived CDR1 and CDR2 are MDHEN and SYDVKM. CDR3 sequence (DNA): TGTGCCAGCAGAACAGGTATGAATCAGCCCCAGCATTTT. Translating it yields CASRTGMNQPQHF. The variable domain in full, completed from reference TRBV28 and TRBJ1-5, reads DVKVTQSSRYLVKRTGEKVFLECVQDMDHENMFWYRQDPGLGLRLIYFSYDVKMKEKGDIPEGYSVSREKKERFSLILESASTNQTSMYLCASRTGMNQPQHFGDGTRLSIL.

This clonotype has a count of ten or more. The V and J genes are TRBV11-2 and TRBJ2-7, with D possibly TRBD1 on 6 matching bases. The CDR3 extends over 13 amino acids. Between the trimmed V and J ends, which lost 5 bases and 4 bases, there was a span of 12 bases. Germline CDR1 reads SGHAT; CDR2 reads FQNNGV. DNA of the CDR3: TGTGCCAGCAGCACGCCGGGGACATACGAGCAGTACTTC. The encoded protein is CASSTPGTYEQYF.

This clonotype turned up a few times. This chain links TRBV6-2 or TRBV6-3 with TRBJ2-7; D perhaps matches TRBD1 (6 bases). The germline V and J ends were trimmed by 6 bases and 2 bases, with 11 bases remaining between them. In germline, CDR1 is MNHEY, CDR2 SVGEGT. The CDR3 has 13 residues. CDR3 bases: TGTGCCAGCAGGGACAGCCAACCCTACGAGCAGTACTTC. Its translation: CASRDSQPYEQYF.

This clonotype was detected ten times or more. The CDR3 is CASSLAGLGSGYTF. CDR3 sequence (DNA): TGTGCCAGCAGTTTAGCAGGTTTGGGAAGTGGCTACACCTTC. The chain combines TRBV28 with TRBJ1-2; no reliable D call. Germline CDR1 MDHEN, CDR2 SYDVKM. The CDR3 is 14 amino acids. V was clipped by 2 bases and J by 7 bases, with 14 bases between them.

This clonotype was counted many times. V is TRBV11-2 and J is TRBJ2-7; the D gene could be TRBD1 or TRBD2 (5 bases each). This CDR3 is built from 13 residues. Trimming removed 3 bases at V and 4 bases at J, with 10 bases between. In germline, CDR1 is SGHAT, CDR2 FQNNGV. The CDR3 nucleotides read TGTGCCAGCAGCTTCGGGGACGCATACGAGCAGTACTTC. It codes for CASSFGDAYEQYF. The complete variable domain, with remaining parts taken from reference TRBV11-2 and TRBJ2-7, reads EAGVAQSPRYKIIEKRQSVAFWCNPISGHATLYWYQQILGQGPKLLIQFQNNGVVDDSQLPKDRFSAERLKGVDSTLKIQPAKLEDSAVYLCASSFGDAYEQYFGPGTRLTVT.

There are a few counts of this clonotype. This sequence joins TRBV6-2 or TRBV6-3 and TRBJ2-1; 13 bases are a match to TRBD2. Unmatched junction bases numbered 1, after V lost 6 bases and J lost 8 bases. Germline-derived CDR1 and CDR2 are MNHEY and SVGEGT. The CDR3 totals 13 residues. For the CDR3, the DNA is TGTGCCAGCAGGACTAGCGGGAGGTATGAGCAGTTCTTC. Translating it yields CASRTSGRYEQFF.

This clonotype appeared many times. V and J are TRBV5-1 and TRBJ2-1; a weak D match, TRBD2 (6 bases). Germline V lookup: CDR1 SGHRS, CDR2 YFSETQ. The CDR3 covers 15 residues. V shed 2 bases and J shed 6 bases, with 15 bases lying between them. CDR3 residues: CASSFVAGSGNEQFF. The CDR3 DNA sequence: TGCGCCAGCAGCTTTGTTGCGGGATCGGGCAATGAGCAGTTCTTC.

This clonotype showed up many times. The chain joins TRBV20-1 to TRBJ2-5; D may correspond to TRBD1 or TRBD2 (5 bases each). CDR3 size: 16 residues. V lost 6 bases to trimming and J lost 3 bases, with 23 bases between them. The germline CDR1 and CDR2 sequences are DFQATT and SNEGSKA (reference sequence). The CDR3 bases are TGCAGTGCCAGGGATGGGGAGAGACGGTATAAAGAGACCCAGTACTTC. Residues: CSARDGERRYKETQYF.

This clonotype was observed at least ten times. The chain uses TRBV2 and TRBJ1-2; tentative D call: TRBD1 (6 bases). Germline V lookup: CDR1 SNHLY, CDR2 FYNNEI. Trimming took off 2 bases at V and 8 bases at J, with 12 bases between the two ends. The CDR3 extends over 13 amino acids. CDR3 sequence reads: CASSELKGEGYTF. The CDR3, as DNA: TGTGCCAGCAGTGAACTGAAGGGGGAAGGCTACACCTTC.

CDR3 sequence: CARSPGEGPDTQYF. CDR3 in DNA: TGTGCCCGTAGTCCGGGGGAGGGGCCAGATACGCAGTATTTT. The rearrangement joins TRBV30 to TRBJ2-3, with 7 bases fitting TRBD2. V was pared by 8 bases and J by 4 bases, with 12 bases of the junction left unmatched. Germline CDR1 is GTSNPN and CDR2 is SVGIG (reference sequence). The CDR3 has 14 residues.

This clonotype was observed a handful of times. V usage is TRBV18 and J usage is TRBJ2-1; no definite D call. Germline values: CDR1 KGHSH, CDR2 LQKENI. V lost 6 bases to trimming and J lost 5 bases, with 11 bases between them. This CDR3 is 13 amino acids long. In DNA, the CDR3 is TGTGCCAGCTCTAATGGGCGGAACAATGAGCAGTTCTTC. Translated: CASSNGRNNEQFF.

CDR3 bases: TGTGCCAGCAGTTCCCCTAGCGGAACAGATACGCAGTATTTT. Amino acids: CASSSPSGTDTQYF. The V gene is TRBV28, the J gene TRBJ2-3; TRBD2 matches 7 bases. From germline, CDR1 is MDHEN and CDR2 SYDVKM. V lost 4 bases and J lost 3; bases outside the gene matches: 4. The CDR3 runs to 14 residues.

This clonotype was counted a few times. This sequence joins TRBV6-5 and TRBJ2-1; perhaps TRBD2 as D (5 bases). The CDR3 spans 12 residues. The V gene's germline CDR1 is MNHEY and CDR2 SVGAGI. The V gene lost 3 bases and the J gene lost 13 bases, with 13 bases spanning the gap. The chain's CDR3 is CASSYETAGQFF. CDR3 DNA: TGTGCCAGCAGTTATGAGACCGCGGGTCAGTTCTTC.

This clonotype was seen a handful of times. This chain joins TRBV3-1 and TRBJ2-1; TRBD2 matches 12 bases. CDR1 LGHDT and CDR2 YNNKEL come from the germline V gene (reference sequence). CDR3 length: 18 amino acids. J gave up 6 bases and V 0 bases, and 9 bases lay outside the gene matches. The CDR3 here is CASSQDLLAGGMSNEQFF. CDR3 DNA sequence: TGTGCCAGCAGCCAAGATCTCCTAGCGGGAGGGATGAGCAATGAGCAGTTCTTC.

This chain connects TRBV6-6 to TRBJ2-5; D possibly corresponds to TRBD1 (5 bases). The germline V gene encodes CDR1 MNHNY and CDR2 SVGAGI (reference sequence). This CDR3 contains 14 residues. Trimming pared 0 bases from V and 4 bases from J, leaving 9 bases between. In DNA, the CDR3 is TGTGCCAGCAGTTACTCAGGGGTGGCAGAGACCCAGTACTTC. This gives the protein CASSYSGVAETQYF.

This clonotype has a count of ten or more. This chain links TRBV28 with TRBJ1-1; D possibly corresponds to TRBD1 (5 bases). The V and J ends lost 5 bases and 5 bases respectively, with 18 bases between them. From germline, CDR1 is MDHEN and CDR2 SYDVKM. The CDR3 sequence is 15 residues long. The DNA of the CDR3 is TGTGCCAGCAGTCCCTCGGGACGGAGGGGAACTGAAGCTTTCTTT. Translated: CASSPSGRRGTEAFF.

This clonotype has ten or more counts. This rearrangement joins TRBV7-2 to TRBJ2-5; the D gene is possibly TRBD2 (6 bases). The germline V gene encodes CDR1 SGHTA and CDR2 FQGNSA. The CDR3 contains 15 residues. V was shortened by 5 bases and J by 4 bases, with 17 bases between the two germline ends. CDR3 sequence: CASSPTGAGLETQYF. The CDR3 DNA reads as TGTGCCAGCAGCCCTACTGGGGCGGGACTAGAGACCCAGTACTTC. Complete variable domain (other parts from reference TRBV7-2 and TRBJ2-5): GAGVSQSPSNKVTEKGKDVELRCDPISGHTALYWYRQSLGQGLEFLIYFQGNSAPDKSGLPSDRFSAERTGGSVSTLTIQRTQQEDSAVYLCASSPTGAGLETQYFGPGTRLLVL.

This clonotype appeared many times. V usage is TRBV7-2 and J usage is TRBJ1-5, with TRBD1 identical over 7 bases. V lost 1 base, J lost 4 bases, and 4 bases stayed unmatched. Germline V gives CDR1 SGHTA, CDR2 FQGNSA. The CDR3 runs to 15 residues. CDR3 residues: CASSLDKGANQPQHF. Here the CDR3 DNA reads TGTGCCAGCAGCTTAGATAAGGGGGCGAATCAGCCCCAGCATTTT.

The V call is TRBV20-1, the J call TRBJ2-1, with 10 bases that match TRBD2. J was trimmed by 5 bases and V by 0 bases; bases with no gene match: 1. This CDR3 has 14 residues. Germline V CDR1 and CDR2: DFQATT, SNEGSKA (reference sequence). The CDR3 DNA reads TGCAGTGCTAGAGACCTAGCGGGAGACAATGAGCAGTTCTTC. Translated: CSARDLAGDNEQFF.

The DNA of the CDR3 is TGTGCCAGCAGTAAAAAAGCGAACACCGGGGAGCTGTTTTTT. Encoded protein: CASSKKANTGELFF. This chain uses TRBV2 with TRBJ2-2; D unclear. Trimming left V 5 bases short and J 0 bases short, with 7 bases between. This CDR3 spans 14 amino acids. CDR1 and CDR2 (germline): SNHLY, FYNNEI.

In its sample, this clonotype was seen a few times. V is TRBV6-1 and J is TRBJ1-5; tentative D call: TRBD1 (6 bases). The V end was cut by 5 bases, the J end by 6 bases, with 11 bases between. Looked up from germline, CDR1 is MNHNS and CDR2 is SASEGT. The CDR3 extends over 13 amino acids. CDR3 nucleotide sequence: TGTGCCAGCAGTTCCCAACAGGGTCAGCCCCAGCATTTT. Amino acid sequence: CASSSQQGQPQHF.

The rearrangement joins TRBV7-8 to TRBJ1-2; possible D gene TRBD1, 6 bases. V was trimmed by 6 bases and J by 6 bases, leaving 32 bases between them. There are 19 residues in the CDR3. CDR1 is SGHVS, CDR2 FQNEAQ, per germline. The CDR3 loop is CASSPRRAKVGGLDHGYTF. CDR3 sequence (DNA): TGTGCCAGCAGTCCCCGGCGCGCTAAAGTTGGGGGCCTAGATCATGGCTACACCTTC. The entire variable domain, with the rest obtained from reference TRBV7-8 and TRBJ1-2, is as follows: GAGVSQSPRYKVAKRGQDVALRCDPISGHVSLFWYQQALGQGPEFLTYFQNEAQLDKSGLPSDRFFAERPEGSVSTLKIQRTQQEDSAVYLCASSPRRAKVGGLDHGYTFGSGTRLTVV.